This T cell receptor beta chain was retrieved from a study of cytomegalovirus exposure and HLA in healthy donors. The study, taken as a whole, reports: Another analysis was done later, and it associated over 15,000 TCR beta sequences with HLA alleles at 0.05 false discovery rate. It was approximately 150 TCR beta chains that were listed as cytomegalovirus-associated. In a later analysis, several top co-occurrence clusters appeared linked to parvovirus B19, influenza, CMV and Epstein-Barr virus. Earlier results showed most TCR beta V segments being productive about 87% or about 30% of the time.

In the case of this clone: Its target is not known.

PCR primers comprised 60 Vbeta and 13 Jbeta primers. Libraries were prepared by immunoSEQ multiplex PCR; TCRdb keeps only in-frame clonotypes and omits some of them. The sample records roughly 120,000 clones, approximately 9.4% being singletons. This CDR3 contains 14 residues. Looked up from germline, CDR1 is SGHVS and CDR2 is FQNEAQ. V shed 2 bases and J shed 7 bases, with 11 bases lying between them. This chain connects TRBV7-8 to TRBJ2-2; D may be TRBD2 (6 bases). The clonotype originates from a man aged 25 to 40 in good health and CMV-seronegative. The sequencing sample was made of PBMCs. CDR3 sequence reads: CASSLSLEGGELFF. CDR3 coding DNA: TGTGCCAGCAGCTTAAGCCTGGAGGGCGGGGAGCTGTTTTTT. Based on the CDR3 plus reference TRBV7-8 and TRBJ2-2, the full variable domain is GAGVSQSPRYKVAKRGQDVALRCDPISGHVSLFWYQQALGQGPEFLTYFQNEAQLDKSGLPSDRFFAERPEGSVSTLKIQRTQQEDSAVYLCASSLSLEGGELFFGEGSRLTVL.